One T cell receptor (beta chain) is described in this entry. This specimen belongs to a study of Ad26.COV2.S vaccination and SARS-CoV-2 variants. Treatment indicated: roughly 19 received Ad26.COV2.S at low or high dose, single or two shots; about 5 received placebo; per-sample allocation not given. Vaccine and placebo recipients were sampled on day 63 after the first injection. Boston hosted the donor, who was an adult aged 18-55 years. V lost 1 base to trimming and J lost 12 bases; unmatched junction nucleotides: 13. The CDR3 contains 15 residues. Germline CDR1 SGHKS, CDR2 YYEKEE (reference sequence). Measured with immunoSEQ multiplex PCR; TCRdb has only the in-frame clones, and not every one. Of about 480,000 clones in the sample, 70% to 90% are singletons; the top ten hold more than 10%.

The receptor was isolated from a person between 18 and 59 years old who received the Ad26.COV2.S COVID-19 vaccine or a placebo. The chain has TRBV5-5 and TRBJ2-1; 7 nucleotides align to TRBD1. The specimen was peripheral blood, collected in a trial of Ad26.COV2.S vaccine versus placebo. In nucleotides, the CDR3 is TGTGCCAGCAGCTTGCGGGACAGCGACGCCTATGGGCAGTTCTTC. The encoded protein is CASSLRDSDAYGQFF.